This entry concerns a single T cell receptor beta chain. What it recognizes is unknown. The sample comes from a study of cytomegalovirus exposure and HLA in healthy donors. Whole-study results and caveats: Versus the roughly 700-donor mean, an Asian-associated ancestry cluster reportedly showed fewer N-insertions in a later analysis. Association of roughly 17,000 TCR beta sequences with HLA alleles was found at 0.05 false discovery rate in a later analysis. Most CMV-associated TCR beta chains appeared HLA-restricted in a later analysis.

It was with 60 Vbeta and 13 Jbeta primers that the PCR ran. Generated by immunoSEQ multiplex PCR, the TCRdb table keeps only in-frame clones and is missing some. The data show 150,000 to 180,000 clones, roughly three quarters seen once. CDR3 length: 13 amino acids. Looked up from germline, CDR1 is KGHSH and CDR2 is LQKENI. V shed 3 bases and J shed 10 bases, with 15 bases lying between them. Material: PBMCs. The gene calls are TRBV18 and TRBJ1-1; D uncertain. The receptor's source is a man under 40 in good health and CMV-seropositive. CDR3 DNA sequence: TGTGCCAGCTCACCCCACGAGAACCTACCAGCTTTCTTT. Translating it yields CASSPHENLPAFF.